The sequence of this T cell receptor beta chain was determined in a study of radiation and T cells in renal cell carcinoma. Trimming stripped 2 bases from V and 13 bases from J, with 9 bases between. Germline V gene lookup returns CDR1 MNHNS and CDR2 SASEGT. This CDR3 contains 12 residues. Sequencing was performed with immunoSEQ multiplex PCR; in TCRdb, only in-frame clones are kept and a portion is missing. This sample has some 78,000 clones, with roughly 87% found just once. General observations from the study: No pretreatment tumor biopsies were available for baseline clonotypes.

The time point was: blood 4 weeks post-SBRT, at nephrectomy. The treatment here: 15 Gy SBRT to primary tumor, nephrectomy 4 weeks later. Nephrectomy followed 15 Gy stereotactic body radiation by 4 weeks. About this clone itself: Antigen specificity is unknown.

This chain connects TRBV6-1 to TRBJ1-6, with no clear D. This receptor was identified in a woman in her 70s with renal cell carcinoma. This sample comprised blood, obtained from a patient whose treatment included radiotherapy and nephrectomy. In nucleotides, the CDR3 is TGTGCCAGCAGTGAAAAAGGGCTCCCCCTCCACTTT. Its protein is CASSEKGLPLHF.